The clone carrying this T cell receptor (beta chain) was seen a handful of times. The entry originates in a study of blood T cells in healthy people across ages. Primers used in a second PCR of about 6 to 11 cycles were a sample-barcoded 5' primer and a J-beta primer mix. From the 5' RACE reads, TCRdb called clonotypes with MiXCR, one entry per CDR3 protein. Of about 1 million distinct CDR3 sequences in the sample, under 45% were seen once. V shed 0 bases and J shed 3 bases, with 9 bases lying between them. Germline V gene sequence: CDR1 DFQATT, CDR2 SNEGSKA (reference sequence). The length of the CDR3 is 13 residues.

The receptor's source is a woman aged 55-70 years in good health. This chain joins TRBV20-1 and TRBJ2-7, with D unresolved. The sample was blood. The CDR3 DNA follows: TGCAGTGCTAGAGATGGCAGTAACTACGAGCAGTACTTC. Protein sequence: CSARDGSNYEQYF.